Listed below are T cell receptor beta chains from one sample, sequenced in a study of blood T cell repertoires in COVID-19. The table came from immunoSEQ multiplex PCR; TCRdb's copy has only in-frame clones and leaves some out. This table has 220,000 or so clones, more than 65% appearing once. Sequencing was performed on peripheral blood. The receptors shown here come from a woman older than 75 with acute or convalescent COVID-19. Each CDR3 is given with its conserved first and last residue. D genes are given only for firm matches. The size of a clone is reported for some rows only, either as once, few or many, or as a class for expanded clones.

v_gene: TRBV15
j_gene: TRBJ2-5
abundance: .
d_gene: TRBD2
CDR3nt: TGTGCCACCAGCAGGACTAGCGGGGGGCAAGAGACCCAGTACTTC
CDR3aa: CATSRTSGGQETQYF

v_gene: TRBV28
j_gene: TRBJ1-3
abundance: few
d_gene: .
CDR3nt: TGTGCCAGCAGGATCGTAGGAGGATCTGGAAACACCATATATTTT
CDR3aa: CASRIVGGSGNTIYF

v_gene: TRBV6-5
j_gene: TRBJ1-1
abundance: .
d_gene: .
CDR3nt: TGTGCCAGCAGTTACCAGATCTTAAACACTGAAGCTTTCTTT
CDR3aa: CASSYQILNTEAFF

v_gene: TRBV2
j_gene: TRBJ2-3
abundance: .
d_gene: TRBD1
CDR3nt: TGTGCCAGCAGTCCTCGGACAGGGGTCACAGATACGCAGTATTTT
CDR3aa: CASSPRTGVTDTQYF

v_gene: TRBV7-3
j_gene: TRBJ2-1
abundance: .
d_gene: TRBD2
CDR3nt: TGTGCCAGCAGCCCCCTAGCGGGGTCCTACAATGAGCAGTTCTTC
CDR3aa: CASSPLAGSYNEQFF

v_gene: TRBV5-4
j_gene: TRBJ2-3
abundance: .
d_gene: TRBD2
CDR3nt: TGTGCCAGCAGCTTGGATGCTAGCGGGGGAGATACGCAGTATTTT
CDR3aa: CASSLDASGGDTQYF

v_gene: TRBV7-2
j_gene: TRBJ1-2
abundance: .
d_gene: TRBD1
CDR3nt: TGTGCCAGCAGCATCACAGGGGGAAGCTATGACTACACCTTC
CDR3aa: CASSITGGSYDYTF

v_gene: TRBV27
j_gene: TRBJ2-2
abundance: .
d_gene: .
CDR3nt: TGTGCCAGCACCAGGATTGGCCCCGGGGAGCTGTTTTTT
CDR3aa: CASTRIGPGELFF

v_gene: TRBV29-1
j_gene: TRBJ1-1
abundance: .
d_gene: TRBD1
CDR3nt: TGCAGCGTTGAACCCCAGGGGGGCACTGAAGCTTTCTTT
CDR3aa: CSVEPQGGTEAFF

v_gene: TRBV7-7
j_gene: TRBJ1-5
abundance: .
d_gene: TRBD1
CDR3nt: TGTGCTAGCAGCCCCTGGACAGGTTTGAGCAATCAGCCCCAGCATTTT
CDR3aa: CASSPWTGLSNQPQHF

v_gene: TRBV2
j_gene: TRBJ1-1
abundance: .
d_gene: .
CDR3nt: TGTGCCAGCAGGAGGGAGACAATTGGGCGAACTGAAGCTTTCTTT
CDR3aa: CASRRETIGRTEAFF

v_gene: TRBV27
j_gene: TRBJ2-1
abundance: .
d_gene: .
CDR3nt: TGTGCCAGCAGTTTATCGTGGAGGACCTACAATGAGCAGTTCTTC
CDR3aa: CASSLSWRTYNEQFF

v_gene: TRBV5-6
j_gene: TRBJ1-5
abundance: .
d_gene: TRBD1
CDR3nt: TGTGCCAGCAGCCTGGGACAGCGCAATCAGCCCCAGCATTTT
CDR3aa: CASSLGQRNQPQHF

v_gene: TRBV6-5
j_gene: TRBJ1-1
abundance: .
d_gene: .
CDR3nt: TGTGCCAGCAGTTACTCGAGGGCAGGAAGGGCTGAAGCTTTCTTT
CDR3aa: CASSYSRAGRAEAFF

v_gene: TRBV24-1
j_gene: TRBJ1-6
abundance: .
d_gene: TRBD1
CDR3nt: TGTGCCACCACTGAAGCGGACAGGGGGAATAATTCACCCCTCCACTTT
CDR3aa: CATTEADRGNNSPLHF

v_gene: TRBV7-3
j_gene: TRBJ2-1
abundance: .
d_gene: TRBD2
CDR3nt: TGTGCCAGCAGACCTCAGCGGGGGGGCCAGAATGAGCAGTTCTTC
CDR3aa: CASRPQRGGQNEQFF

v_gene: TRBV19
j_gene: TRBJ2-4
abundance: .
d_gene: TRBD2
CDR3nt: TGTGCCAGTAGCGGACTAGCGGCGGCCCAAAACATTCAGTACTTC
CDR3aa: CASSGLAAAQNIQYF

v_gene: TRBV30
j_gene: TRBJ1-5
abundance: .
d_gene: .
CDR3nt: TGTGCCTGGAGTGTGGGAGAGCTCGGTCAGCCCCAGCATTTT
CDR3aa: CAWSVGELGQPQHF

v_gene: TRBV19
j_gene: TRBJ1-2
abundance: .
d_gene: TRBD1
CDR3nt: TGTGCCAGTAGTATACGGACAGGGGATGGCTACACCTTC
CDR3aa: CASSIRTGDGYTF

v_gene: TRBV11-2
j_gene: TRBJ1-4
abundance: .
d_gene: TRBD1
CDR3nt: TGTGCCAGCAGCCTGGGACAGGGCAGGGAAAAACTGTTTTTT
CDR3aa: CASSLGQGREKLFF

v_gene: TRBV30
j_gene: TRBJ2-1
abundance: .
d_gene: TRBD2
CDR3nt: TGTGCCTGGAGTGTCGGGGCGGGGGGCTACAATGAGCAGTTCTTC
CDR3aa: CAWSVGAGGYNEQFF

v_gene: TRBV3-1/TRBV3-2
j_gene: TRBJ1-2
abundance: .
d_gene: TRBD1
CDR3nt: TGTGCCAGCAGCCAAGTTCTCCGGGACAGGGGGCCTGGCTACACCTTC
CDR3aa: CASSQVLRDRGPGYTF

v_gene: TRBV5-1
j_gene: TRBJ1-2
abundance: .
d_gene: TRBD1
CDR3nt: TGCGCCAGCAGCTCCCGGACAGGGGATGGAAGTGGCTACACCTTC
CDR3aa: CASSSRTGDGSGYTF

v_gene: TRBV10-3
j_gene: TRBJ2-7
abundance: .
d_gene: .
CDR3nt: TGTGCCATCAGACCGACAAACTCCTACGAGCAGTACTTC
CDR3aa: CAIRPTNSYEQYF

v_gene: TRBV9
j_gene: TRBJ1-3
abundance: .
d_gene: .
CDR3nt: TGTGCCAGCAGTTCTTGGGGGGTACCTGGAAACACCATATATTTT
CDR3aa: CASSSWGVPGNTIYF

v_gene: TRBV3-1/TRBV3-2
j_gene: TRBJ2-3
abundance: .
d_gene: .
CDR3nt: TGTGCCAGCAGCCAAGGGGGGCCGGGGGATACGCAGTATTTT
CDR3aa: CASSQGGPGDTQYF

v_gene: TRBV27
j_gene: TRBJ1-1
abundance: .
d_gene: .
CDR3nt: TGTGCCAGCAGTTTCCAGGGGAGGGGGATGAACACTGAAGCTTTCTTT
CDR3aa: CASSFQGRGMNTEAFF

v_gene: TRBV2
j_gene: TRBJ2-2
abundance: .
d_gene: TRBD1
CDR3nt: TGTGCCAGCAGCCAGGACAGGACGTACACCGGGGAGCTGTTTTTT
CDR3aa: CASSQDRTYTGELFF

v_gene: TRBV7-9
j_gene: TRBJ1-4
abundance: .
d_gene: TRBD1
CDR3nt: TGTGCCAGCAGATTAGACAGGGGAAATGAAAAACTGTTTTTT
CDR3aa: CASRLDRGNEKLFF

v_gene: TRBV5-1
j_gene: TRBJ2-5
abundance: .
d_gene: TRBD2
CDR3nt: TGCGCCAGCAGCGCATCCGGGACTAGGTCAATAGAGACCCAGTACTTC
CDR3aa: CASSASGTRSIETQYF

v_gene: TRBV2
j_gene: TRBJ1-3
abundance: .
d_gene: .
CDR3nt: TGTGCCAGCACGGTCTCTCTAAACACCATATATTTT
CDR3aa: CASTVSLNTIYF

v_gene: TRBV6-5
j_gene: TRBJ2-7
abundance: .
d_gene: .
CDR3nt: TGTGCCAGCACTTACCTAGGGGAACCGCGCGAGCAGTACTTC
CDR3aa: CASTYLGEPREQYF

v_gene: TRBV13
j_gene: TRBJ1-6
abundance: few
d_gene: TRBD1
CDR3nt: TGTGCCAGCAGCACCCGGGACAGGGACCATAATTCACCCCTCCACTTT
CDR3aa: CASSTRDRDHNSPLHF